This is a list of T cell receptor beta chains from one sample in a study of cytomegalovirus exposure and HLA in healthy donors. TCRdb keeps only in-frame clones here, not all; method: immunoSEQ multiplex PCR. The sample carries under 200,000 clones, roughly four fifths recorded once. Sequences were obtained from PBMCs. These receptors all come from a man in his late teens or twenties in good health and CMV-seronegative. CDR3s include the opening cysteine and the closing phenylalanine or tryptophan. A D gene is named only where the DNA matches it firmly. Expanded clones are given a class, and other clones once, few, many or no size at all.

j_gene | abundance | v_gene | d_gene | CDR3nt | CDR3aa
TRBJ2-2 | - | TRBV7-6 | TRBD2 | TGTGCCAGCAGCCTCCCAGCGGGACGGCTGAACACCGGGGAGCTGTTTTTT | CASSLPAGRLNTGELFF
TRBJ2-7 | - | TRBV5-4 | - | TGTGCCAGCAGCCGGGACTCCAGCTCCTACGAGCAGTACTTC | CASSRDSSSYEQYF
TRBJ2-7 | - | TRBV2 | TRBD2 | TGTGCCAGCAGTGAATCTGCGGGAGGATTCTACGAGCAGTACTTC | CASSESAGGFYEQYF
TRBJ2-2 | - | TRBV6-5 | TRBD1 | TGTGCCAGCAGCCTACAGGGGTGGAGCACCGGGGAGCTGTTTTTT | CASSLQGWSTGELFF
TRBJ1-3 | - | TRBV4-1 | - | TGCGCCAGCAGCCAAGTGACGGCGCGGGGAAACACCATATATTTT | CASSQVTARGNTIYF
TRBJ2-1 | - | TRBV5-1 | TRBD2 | TGCGCCAGCCAGCGGGAGGGCAATGAGCAGTTCTTC | CASQREGNEQFF
TRBJ2-7 | few | TRBV2 | TRBD2 | TGTGCCAGCAGTGAAGCTCCACTGGGCGCGGGGGTCTACGAGCAGTACTTC | CASSEAPLGAGVYEQYF
TRBJ2-6 | - | TRBV7-9 | TRBD1 | TGTGCCAGCAGCTTCCGACAGGGATCTGGGGCCAACGTCCTGACTTTC | CASSFRQGSGANVLTF
TRBJ2-2 | few | TRBV4-3 | TRBD2 | TGCGCCAGCAGCCAAGCTAGCGGGAGTCCGGGCACCGGGGAGCTGTTTTTT | CASSQASGSPGTGELFF
TRBJ1-6 | - | TRBV6-1 | - | TGTGCCAGCAGTGGGGAGGATTCACCCCTCCACTTT | CASSGEDSPLHF
TRBJ2-3 | - | TRBV30 | - | TGTGCCTGGAGTGTAACGGGCCCTAGCCTCATAGATACGCAGTATTTT | CAWSVTGPSLIDTQYF
TRBJ2-3 | - | TRBV9 | TRBD1 | TGTGCCAGCAGCCCCTTCCCGGACAGGGGGAGCACAGATACGCAGTATTTT | CASSPFPDRGSTDTQYF
TRBJ2-1 | few | TRBV4-3 | TRBD2 | TGCGCCAGCAGCCAAGATCCCTTAGCGGGAGCAGTCGATGAGCAGTTCTTC | CASSQDPLAGAVDEQFF
TRBJ2-7 | - | TRBV6-6 | TRBD1 | TGTGCCAGCGCGTACCGGGACAGGGTTTTTTACGAGCAGTACTTC | CASAYRDRVFYEQYF
TRBJ2-1 | - | TRBV29-1 | - | TGCAGCGTTGGCACCGGGGGCTCCTACAATGAGCAGTTCTTC | CSVGTGGSYNEQFF
TRBJ1-1 | - | TRBV10-1 | TRBD1 | TGCGCCAGCAGTGAGTTACCTCCGGGACAGGGGAGGAACACTGAAGCTTTCTTT | CASSELPPGQGRNTEAFF
TRBJ2-1 | - | TRBV7-2 | TRBD2 | TGTGCCAGCAGCTTACCCCGGACTAGCGGGAGCAGGGAGCAGTTCTTC | CASSLPRTSGSREQFF
TRBJ1-4 | - | TRBV7-8 | TRBD1 | TGTGCCAGCAGAACCGGGACAGGGGGCAAAGGGGGTGAAAAACTGTTTTTT | CASRTGTGGKGGEKLFF
TRBJ2-5 | few | TRBV2 | TRBD2 | TGTGCCAATGAGCGGGGACGAACGAGGGAGACCCAGTACTTC | CANERGRTRETQYF
TRBJ2-2 | - | TRBV7-2 | TRBD2 | TGTGCCAGCAGCCCGAGACCGGGACTAGCGGACACCGGGGAGCTGTTTTTT | CASSPRPGLADTGELFF
TRBJ1-4 | - | TRBV5-4 | - | TGTGCCAGCAGCTTGGAGGCAGGGGCTAATGAAAAACTGTTTTTT | CASSLEAGANEKLFF
TRBJ2-7 | - | TRBV7-2 | TRBD1 | TGTGCCAGCAGCCCAGGACAGGTATCCTACGAGCAGTACTTC | CASSPGQVSYEQYF
TRBJ2-6 | - | TRBV6-5 | - | TGTGCCAGCAGTTACTCGACGGGTAGGGTCCTGACTTTC | CASSYSTGRVLTF
TRBJ1-5 | - | TRBV30 | - | TGTGCCTGGAGTGTACAAGGGAGACAGCCCCAGCATTTT | CAWSVQGRQPQHF
TRBJ2-7 | - | TRBV4-1 | - | TGCGCCAGCAGCCAAGGGTCCCGGACTGTTTACGAGCAGTACTTC | CASSQGSRTVYEQYF
TRBJ2-7 | - | TRBV19 | - | TGTGCCAGTAGTTACGACAGGAGCTCCTACGAGCAGTACTTC | CASSYDRSSYEQYF
TRBJ1-1 | - | TRBV11-3 | - | TGTGCCAGCAGGTTCAGAGAAGCTTTCTTT | CASRFREAFF
TRBJ1-2 | - | TRBV5-4 | - | TGTGCCAGCACGCCCGGGTTGGGGACTAATCCGGGGGATGGCTACACCTTC | CASTPGLGTNPGDGYTF
TRBJ2-7 | - | TRBV7-9 | - | TGTGCCAGCAGCACGACTAGCTACGAGCAGTACTTC | CASSTTSYEQYF